The rows below give T cell receptor beta chains drawn from one sample of a study of blood T cell repertoires in COVID-19. TCRdb's copy holds only in-frame clones and misses some; the assay was immunoSEQ multiplex PCR. The sample holds 200,000 to 300,000 clones, around 87% seen once. Sample: peripheral blood. These receptors all come from a woman aged 55 to 70 with COVID-19, enrolled during active disease. Each CDR3 is given with its conserved first and last residue. A D gene is named only where the DNA matches it firmly. The size field is filled for only some rows; it gives once, few, many or a size class.

j_call,clone_size,cdr3_length,v_call,d_call,cdr3_nt,cdr3_aa
TRBJ1-1,-,13,TRBV28,TRBD1,TGTGCCAGCACCAGACAGGGGGTCACTGAAGCTTTCTTT,CASTRQGVTEAFF
TRBJ1-6,-,18,TRBV7-2,TRBD1,TGTGCCAGCAGCTTACTTGCCAGGGGGAGCTCCTATAATTCACCCCTCCACTTT,CASSLLARGSSYNSPLHF
TRBJ2-1,-,15,TRBV5-1,TRBD2,TGCGCCAGCAGCTTCAGCGGGAGTGGGGCTAATGAGCAGTTCTTC,CASSFSGSGANEQFF
TRBJ2-4,-,13,TRBV7-3,-,TGTGCCAGCAGCTTAACGGATCGACTACCTCAGTACTTC,CASSLTDRLPQYF
TRBJ2-5,-,16,TRBV5-6,-,TGTGCCAGCAGCCCGCGGACCACAGGGATCGGCAAGACCCAGTACTTC,CASSPRTTGIGKTQYF
TRBJ2-3,-,14,TRBV30,-,TGTGCCTGGAGTCTCAGGGGCGACCATGGTACGCAGTATTTT,CAWSLRGDHGTQYF
TRBJ2-3,-,15,TRBV7-2,TRBD2,TGTGCCAGCAGCCGGGGGGGGAGGCTCGTAGATACGCAGTATTTT,CASSRGGRLVDTQYF
TRBJ2-3,-,15,TRBV29-1,-,TGCAGCGTGCAGCCAGCGGGGAGGGGGACAGATACGCAGTATTTT,CSVQPAGRGTDTQYF
TRBJ2-6,-,15,TRBV10-2,-,TGCGCCAGCGGACTCCCTCCATCTGGGGCCAACGTCCTGACTTTC,CASGLPPSGANVLTF
TRBJ2-4,-,16,TRBV28,TRBD2,TGTGCCAGCAGTTTGTCTAGCGGGACTCCCAAAAACATTCAGTACTTC,CASSLSSGTPKNIQYF
TRBJ1-4,-,14,TRBV25-1,-,TGTGCCAGCAGTGAGGTACTTACTAATGAAAAACTGTTTTTT,CASSEVLTNEKLFF
TRBJ2-5,-,11,TRBV18,-,TGTGCCAGCTCACCAGAGGAGACCCAGTACTTC,CASSPEETQYF
TRBJ1-3,-,19,TRBV15,-,TGTGCCACCAGCAGAGTTTCTTATTTGGGCAGTTCTTCTGGAAACACCATATATTTT,CATSRVSYLGSSSGNTIYF
TRBJ1-5,-,13,TRBV29-1,-,TGCAGCGTTGAGGCAGGGATCGGTCAGCCCCAGCATTTT,CSVEAGIGQPQHF
TRBJ2-6,-,17,TRBV25-1,-,TGTGCCAGCAGTGAAGGCAGAAGATGGTCTGGGGCCAACGTCCTGACTTTC,CASSEGRRWSGANVLTF
TRBJ2-1,-,12,TRBV6-2/TRBV6-3,-,TGTGCCAGCAGCGACCCCGGGGTTGAGCAGTTCTTC,CASSDPGVEQFF
TRBJ1-1,-,11,TRBV19,-,TGTGCCAGTAGTACTTCCCTAATGGCTTTCTTT,CASSTSLMAFF
TRBJ1-2,few,14,TRBV28,-,TGTGCCAGCAGTCGCCCCCGAGGAAGGTATGGCTACACCTTC,CASSRPRGRYGYTF
TRBJ2-2,-,16,TRBV5-1,TRBD2,TGCGCCAGCAGCCCACTAGCGGTGACGAACACCGGGGAGCTGTTTTTT,CASSPLAVTNTGELFF
TRBJ1-1,many,15,TRBV5-1,TRBD1,TGCGCCAGCAGCACTGGTACAGGGGGAGTAACTGAAGCTTTCTTT,CASSTGTGGVTEAFF
TRBJ1-4,few,15,TRBV7-2,TRBD1,TGTGCCAGCAGCCTCGACAGGGGCCGTAATGAAAAACTGTTTTTT,CASSLDRGRNEKLFF
TRBJ2-7,-,14,TRBV29-1,TRBD1,TGCAGCGCAACCGGGGGACAGGGGCACTACGAGCAGTACTTC,CSATGGQGHYEQYF
TRBJ2-5,-,15,TRBV14,TRBD1,TGTGCCAGCAGCCTGACCGGGACAGGGTGGGAGACCCAGTACTTC,CASSLTGTGWETQYF
TRBJ1-4,-,18,TRBV4-2,-,TGTGCCAGCAGCCAAACCGGGAGCCTGAGAGCAACTAATGAAAAACTGTTTTTT,CASSQTGSLRATNEKLFF
TRBJ2-3,once,16,TRBV5-5,TRBD2,TGTGCCAGCAGCCCCACTAGCGGGGGGCAACATGATACGCAGTATTTT,CASSPTSGGQHDTQYF
TRBJ1-5,-,13,TRBV6-5,-,TGTGCCAGCCGTCTCTATAGCAATCAGCCCCAGCATTTT,CASRLYSNQPQHF
TRBJ1-1,-,16,TRBV29-1,-,TGCAGCGTCTGGACGGACAACCTCAAGAAGAACACTGAAGCTTTCTTT,CSVWTDNLKKNTEAFF
TRBJ1-5,-,15,TRBV19,-,TGTGCCAGTAGTACCGGACTCCTCCTCAATCAGCCCCAGCATTTT,CASSTGLLLNQPQHF
TRBJ2-1,-,16,TRBV6-5,-,TGTGCCAGCAGTTACGCAGGGGGGACCACCGTTATTGAGCAGTTCTTC,CASSYAGGTTVIEQFF
TRBJ1-2,-,15,TRBV13,-,TGTGCCAGCAGTCAAAGTTTCAGGGGCGGGTATGGCTACACCTTC,CASSQSFRGGYGYTF
TRBJ2-1,-,18,TRBV20-1,TRBD2,TGCAGTGCTAGTAGGGCAGTCCCTGGACTAGCGGAATACAATGAGCAGTTCTTC,CSASRAVPGLAEYNEQFF
TRBJ1-1,-,16,TRBV19,TRBD1,TGTGCCAGTATTCGACTCCGGACAGGGGAAAACACTGAAGCTTTCTTT,CASIRLRTGENTEAFF
TRBJ1-4,many,14,TRBV10-1,TRBD1,TGCGCCAGCAGTGCCGGGACAGCTAATGAAAAACTGTTTTTT,CASSAGTANEKLFF
TRBJ1-5,-,15,TRBV7-9,TRBD1,TGTGCCAGCAGCGGGGACAGCCCGAGCAATCAGCCCCAGCATTTT,CASSGDSPSNQPQHF
TRBJ1-2,-,15,TRBV10-3,-,TGTGCCGCCACCGGGGAATACCGATCAAACTATGGCTACACCTTC,CAATGEYRSNYGYTF
TRBJ2-3,-,13,TRBV18,-,TGTGCCAGCTCACCCCCTAGCACAGATACGCAGTATTTT,CASSPPSTDTQYF
TRBJ2-3,-,14,TRBV7-8,-,TGTGCCAGCAGCTTAGCGCAGGGCCCAGATACGCAGTATTTT,CASSLAQGPDTQYF
TRBJ1-1,-,13,TRBV6-4,-,TGTGCCAGCAGGGCAGGCCGGGGCACTGAAGCTTTCTTT,CASRAGRGTEAFF
TRBJ2-3,-,16,TRBV23-1,TRBD1,TGCGCCAGCAGTCAATCGGGGGGACAGGGGGCCGATACGCAGTATTTT,CASSQSGGQGADTQYF
TRBJ2-1,-,18,TRBV4-1,-,TGCGCCAGCAGCCAAGGGGGGCTTCGTGGCGTCTCCTACAATGAGCAGTTCTTC,CASSQGGLRGVSYNEQFF
TRBJ1-6,-,11,TRBV28,-,TGTGCCAGCAGACACCGGGACAACCTCCGCTTT,CASRHRDNLRF
TRBJ1-2,-,14,TRBV5-4,-,TGTGCCAGCAGCTTGGTACAGGCTGACTATGGCTACACCTTC,CASSLVQADYGYTF
TRBJ2-2,-,16,TRBV28,TRBD2,TGTGCCAGTATACCCGGGACTAGCGGGAGTGCCAGGGAGCTGTTTTTT,CASIPGTSGSARELFF
TRBJ2-7,once,18,TRBV7-8,-,TGTGCCAGCAGCTTAGTGGGGGGGAAGGACAGGGCCTGGGGCGAGCAGTACTTC,CASSLVGGKDRAWGEQYF
TRBJ2-2,once,17,TRBV11-2,TRBD1,TGTGCCAGCAGCTTAGGCGTGACAGGGGGCCACACCGGGGAGCTGTTTTTT,CASSLGVTGGHTGELFF